The 7 T cell receptor beta chains below all came from one sample that was sequenced in a study of T-cell reconstitution after alpha-beta-depleted transplantation in children. The TCRbeta library incorporated unique molecular identifiers. TCRdb called the PCR reads again in MiXCR, with one record for every CDR3 protein. Here the sample spans about 640,000 distinct CDR3 sequences, approximately 13% being singletons. Sequenced material: PBMCs, mostly from graft donor cells, taken 360 days after TCRalphabeta/CD19-depleted stem cell transplant. These receptors were obtained from a male patient under 18 who had a stem cell transplant for acute myeloid leukemia, so the T cells may come from the graft donor.

This chain uses TRBV7-3 with TRBJ2-1; 13 nucleotides match TRBD2. Germline V gene data show CDR1 as SGHTA and CDR2 as FQGTGA. The CDR3 length is 17 residues. With 5 bases clipped from V and 5 bases from J, the junction kept 9 bases outside the gene matches. CDR3 in amino acids: CASSRQTGLAGDNEQFF. The CDR3 nucleotides read TGTGCCAGCAGCCGACAAACCGGACTAGCGGGAGACAATGAGCAGTTCTTC.

This clonotype was seen many times. V gene TRBV28 combines with J gene TRBJ2-7, with D possibly being TRBD1 (6 bases). V lost 3 bases, J lost 3 bases, and 21 bases lay in between. CDR3 length equals 17 residues. Germline CDR1 reads MDHEN; CDR2 reads SYDVKM. CDR3 sequence: CASSFAITGTGVYEQYF. In DNA, the CDR3 is TGTGCCAGCAGTTTCGCTATTACAGGGACCGGGGTCTACGAGCAGTACTTC. Complete variable domain (other parts from reference TRBV28 and TRBJ2-7): DVKVTQSSRYLVKRTGEKVFLECVQDMDHENMFWYRQDPGLGLRLIYFSYDVKMKEKGDIPEGYSVSREKKERFSLILESASTNQTSMYLCASSFAITGTGVYEQYFGPGTRLTVT.

The chain joins TRBV20-1 to TRBJ2-5; weak D call: TRBD1 (5 bases). Looked up from germline, CDR1 is DFQATT and CDR2 is SNEGSKA (reference sequence). The CDR3 spans 13 residues. Deletions cut 0 bases from V and 2 bases from J, with 7 bases between. The CDR3 sequence is CSARDGAQETQYF. DNA for the CDR3: TGCAGTGCTAGAGATGGGGCACAAGAGACCCAGTACTTC.

This clonotype was observed a handful of times. The rearrangement joins TRBV20-1 to TRBJ2-1; 7 bases fit TRBD2. CDR1 DFQATT and CDR2 SNEGSKA come from the germline V gene (reference sequence). The CDR3 length is 15 residues. The J segment lost 4 bases and the V segment lost 3 bases, leaving 9 bases of the junction unmatched. The CDR3 DNA follows: TGCAGTGCTAGCTTTGCTAGCGGCGGATACAATGAGCAGTTCTTC. Its protein is CSASFASGGYNEQFF.

This clonotype came up many times. The chain links TRBV29-1 to TRBJ2-1, with 11 bases that match TRBD1. The J segment lost 7 bases and the V segment lost 6 bases, leaving 11 bases of the junction unmatched. CDR1 is SQVTM and CDR2 is ANQGSEA in the germline V gene. CDR3 length: 15 residues. For the CDR3, the DNA is TGCAGCGTCCTTGGACAGGGGGCAGGGTGGAATGAGCAGTTCTTC. Its protein product is CSVLGQGAGWNEQFF.

The chain uses TRBV6-4 and TRBJ2-5; D possibly corresponds to TRBD2 (6 bases). Germline V CDR1 and CDR2: MRHNA, SNTAGT. This CDR3 has 18 amino acids. V was pared by 10 bases and J by 3 bases, with 30 bases between. The CDR3 reads CAICLAGRNIGGEETQYF. As DNA, the CDR3 is TGTGCCATCTGCCTCGCGGGGCGCAACATTGGAGGAGAAGAGACCCAGTACTTC.

The gene calls are TRBV18 and TRBJ2-7, with 10 positions matching TRBD2. Per germline, CDR1 KGHSH and CDR2 LQKENI. The CDR3 is 16 amino acids. Trimming at V came to 3 bases and at J to 3 bases, leaving 8 bases not matched to a gene. DNA of the CDR3: TGTGCCAGCTCACCCCTGGCGGCTAGCGGGGGCTACGAGCAGTACTTC. Protein product: CASSPLAASGGYEQYF.